The 15 T cell receptor delta chains below come from one sample, sequenced in a study of γδ T cells in repeated Plasmodium falciparum infection. Flow sorting of PBMC yielded separate Vgamma9/Vdelta2+ and Vdelta2-negative gammadelta T cell populations for bulk repertoire analysis. TCRdb re-called clones from the multiplex PCR reads using CATT. The data show over 55,000 delta-chain clones, with around 1.5% seen just once and 14% to 15% held by the top ten. The sequencing input was gamma-delta T cells from blood. The receptors come from a pool of human donors (malaria-infected and uninfected, not separated).

This clone was seen a handful of times. A far more abundant clone sits one base away, making this likely a read error. This sample includes further DNA sequences coding for the same CDR3. The chain has TRDV3 and TRDJ1; 12 bases line up with TRDD3. TCRdb offers no J gene call, so here the DNA was matched to germline to obtain one. The ends lost 3 bases at V and 0 bases at J; junction bases unmatched: 23. This CDR3 comprises 21 residues. Germline V gives CDR1 TVYSNPD, CDR2 GDNSRS (reference sequence). The CDR3 protein is CALGFRRTGGYSLTYTDKLIF. The CDR3 DNA sequence: TGTGCCTTAGGCTTTAGACGTACTGGGGGATACTCCCTTACTTACACCGATAAACTCATCTTT.

This clone was found many times. With a far larger clone one base away, a read error is the likely cause. This specimen includes other DNA sequences encoding the same CDR3. The chain links TRDV1 to TRDJ1; 8 bases are a match to TRDD3. Per the germline V gene, CDR1 is TSWWSYY and CDR2 is QGS. The CDR3 runs to 16 residues. The CDR3 sequence is CALGELAGLLGAKLIF. The CDR3 region has the DNA TGTGCCCTTGGGGAACTGGCCGGTCTACTGGGGGCTAAACTCATCTTT.

In its sample, this clone was seen a few times. TCRdb assigns this DNA the protein of a much larger clone, which departs from its translation at residue 10; this likely reflects a read error, and the protein shown comes from translating the DNA. The rearrangement links TRAV38-2/DV8 to TRDJ1; maybe TRDD2 (9 bases). The J gene, not given by TCRdb, was assigned here from a germline match of the nucleotide sequence. The ends were cut back, 2 bases at V and 0 bases at J, with 47 bases in the middle. This CDR3 comprises 27 residues. Germline lookup yields CDR1 TSESDYY and CDR2 QEAYKQQN. The CDR3 sequence is CAYRSRGGKPFLRALRTGGPHTDKLIF. Here the CDR3 DNA reads TGTGCTTATAGGAGTCGGGGGGGGAAACCCTTCCTACGCGCTCTCCGTACTGGGGGTCCTCACACCGATAAACTCATCTTT.

Points on this clone: This likely traces to a read error, being one base from a far larger clone. The sample contains more than one DNA sequence encoding this CDR3. V and J are TRDV1 and TRDJ1; TRDD3 matches 11 bases. TCRdb does not report a J gene; here it was assigned by matching the DNA to germline references. Germline values: CDR1 TSWWSYY, CDR2 QGS. V trimming: 3 bases; J trimming: 4 bases; junction bases outside the gene matches: 19. The CDR3 sequence is 20 residues long. The CDR3 region is CALGDPYAYVNWGIDDKLIF. The CDR3 DNA follows: TGTGCTCTTGGGGACCCGTATGCTTACGTGAACTGGGGGATAGACGATAAACTCATCTTT.

There are many counts of this clone. The chain is built from TRDV1 and TRDJ1; D may correspond to TRDD2 or TRDD3 (8 bases each). The CDR3 has 22 amino acids. Trimming took off 3 bases at V and 0 bases at J, with 32 bases between the two ends. From germline, CDR1 is TSWWSYY and CDR2 QGS. CDR3 sequence reads: CALGDPGLPKYWGGYNTDKLIF. Here the CDR3 DNA reads TGTGCTCTTGGGGACCCGGGCCTTCCTAAGTACTGGGGGGGGTATAACACCGATAAACTCATCTTT.

With respect to this clone: Since a far larger clone is one base different, this is likely a read error. Other DNA sequences in this sample translate to the same CDR3. The gene calls are TRDV1 and TRDJ1; 7 bases are shared with TRDD3. The CDR3 consists of 20 residues. Germline V lookup: CDR1 TSWWSYY, CDR2 QGS. V lost 0 bases and J lost 0; bases outside the gene matches: 16. Here the CDR3 DNA reads TGTGCTCTTGGGGAACTAGTACCCTCCAAGTGGGGGACATACACCGATAAACTCATCTTT. Translating gives CALGELVPSKWGTYTDKLIF.

Concerning this clone itself: The protein TCRdb lists belongs to a much larger clone and differs from this DNA's translation at residue 9, which points to a read error; the protein shown is made from the DNA. The chain links TRDV1 to TRDJ1, with 11 positions matching TRDD3. Matching the DNA to germline supplied the J gene, which TCRdb does not give. CDR1 and CDR2 from the germline V gene are TSWWSYY and QGS. V shed 0 bases, J shed 7 bases, and the junction held 19 bases outside the gene matches. The CDR3 length is 20 residues. CDR3 in amino acids: CALGELRLLWMGDTFGKLIF. The CDR3 DNA reads TGTGCTCTTGGGGAACTTCGCCTGCTCTGGATGGGGGATACGTTCGGTAAACTCATCTTT.

Points on this clone: Since a far larger clone is one base different, this is likely a read error. Other DNA sequences in the same sample also yield this CDR3. This sequence joins TRDV3 and TRDJ1, with D maybe TRDD3 (6 bases). TCRdb offers no J gene call, so here the DNA was matched to germline to obtain one. CDR3 length equals 20 residues. The ends were cut back, 2 bases at V and 1 base at J, with 32 bases in the middle. Germline CDR1 is TVYSNPD and CDR2 is GDNSRS (reference sequence). The CDR3 DNA reads as TGTGCCTTTGACGTCCTCCGTGTGCTGGGGACTCGGCCAGCCACCGATAAACTCATCTTT. Translation gives CAFDVLRVLGTRPATDKLIF. The variable domain in full, completed from reference TRDV3 and TRDJ1, reads CDKVTQSSPDQTVASGSEVVLLCTYDTVYSNPDLFWYRIRPDYSFQFVFYGDNSRSEGADFTQGRFSVKHILTQKAFHLVISPVRTEDSATYYCAFDVLRVLGTRPATDKLIFGKGTRVTVEP.

On this clone: The protein recorded in TCRdb matches a much larger clone and deviates from this DNA's translation at residue 9, suggesting a read error; the protein here is obtained by translating the DNA. The chain combines TRDV2 with TRDJ3; D is perhaps TRDD3 (6 bases). The J gene, not given by TCRdb, was assigned here from a germline match of the nucleotide sequence. V lost 0 bases to trimming and J lost 0 bases, with 17 bases between them. Germline CDR1 and CDR2: GEAIGNYY and EKD. The CDR3 is made up of 20 amino acids. The CDR3 nucleotides read TGTGCCTGTGACACCGCGCTGGGGACACCCCGCTCCTGGGACACCCGACAGATGTTTTTC. The encoded protein is CACDTALGTPRSWDTRQMFF.

This clone came up many times. A read error likely explains this, since a far larger clone differs by one base. This sample also contains other DNA sequences that code for the same CDR3. This chain links TRDV2 with TRDJ1; the match to TRDD3 covers 8 bases. The J gene was missing in TCRdb and was found by matching the end of the DNA to germline. The CDR3 covers 13 residues. In germline, CDR1 is GEAIGNYY, CDR2 EKD. The CDR3 loop is CACDTLGGSKLIF. In nucleotides, the CDR3 is TGTGCCTGCGACACACTGGGGGGTAGTAAACTCATCTTT.

This clone has a handful of counts. This likely came from a read error, as a far larger clone is one base away. The same CDR3 is also encoded by other DNA sequences in this sample. The V gene is TRDV1, the J gene TRDJ1; 12 nucleotides agree with TRDD3. CDR1 TSWWSYY and CDR2 QGS come from the germline V gene. This CDR3 has 21 amino acids. The CDR3 spells CALGETLKFTGYWGILGKLIF. CDR3 coding DNA: TGTGCGCTTGGGGAAACCTTAAAATTCACGGGGTACTGGGGGATACTGGGGAAACTCATCTTT.

Regarding this clone: The protein recorded in TCRdb matches a much larger clone and deviates from this DNA's translation at residue 16, suggesting a read error; the protein here is obtained by translating the DNA. The rearrangement links TRDV1 to TRDJ1; 11 nucleotides line up with TRDD3. As TCRdb names no J gene, one was assigned here on the basis of a DNA match to germline. The V gene end was trimmed by 4 bases and the J gene end by 0 bases; junction bases not matched to a gene: 22. Germline V lookup: CDR1 TSWWSYY, CDR2 QGS. This CDR3 has 22 amino acids. The CDR3, as DNA: TGTGCTCTTGGGGCCCCTGTTGGGCCTGACTGGGGGATATTGACGCACACCGATAAACTCATCTTT. Residues: CALGAPVGPDWGILTHTDKLIF.

Concerning this clone itself: A far more abundant clone sits one base away, making this likely a read error. Within the sample, other DNA sequences also encode this same CDR3. The V and J genes are TRDV1 and TRDJ1; 8 bases line up with TRDD3. Germline matching of the DNA provided the J gene here, since TCRdb leaves it blank. Germline V gene lookup returns CDR1 TSWWSYY and CDR2 QGS. The CDR3 contains 20 residues. CDR3 sequence (DNA): TGCGCTCTTGGGGGACTTCTCCCCTACTGGGGGCCGAAATACACCGATAAACTCATCTTT. This encodes CALGGLLPYWGPKYTDKLIF.

The sample holds many counts of this clone. Given a much more abundant clone one base away, this may be a read error. The chain joins TRDV1 to TRDJ1; unclear D gene. Matching the DNA to germline supplied the J gene, which TCRdb does not give. The CDR3 is 18 amino acids. Trimming shortened V by 3 bases and J by 5 bases, and 25 bases separated the two germline ends. In germline, CDR1 is TSWWSYY, CDR2 QGS. The CDR3 DNA reads as TGTGCTCTTGGGGACCTTAGTCCAATTTCTTTGGCGGCTGATAAACTCATCTTT. Translation: CALGDLSPISLAADKLIF.

Concerning this clone itself: The protein TCRdb gives is from a much larger clone and does not agree with this DNA's translation at residue 7, likely a read error; the protein shown here comes from the DNA. The J gene is TRDJ1, the V gene TRDV1; the match to TRDD3 covers 11 bases. Here the J gene was assigned by germline matching of the DNA, as TCRdb has none. J gave up 0 bases and V 2 bases, and 14 bases lay outside the gene matches. The CDR3 contains 20 residues. Looked up from germline, CDR1 is TSWWSYY and CDR2 is QGS. As DNA, the CDR3 is TGTGCTCTTGGGGAATTGGCCTGGGGGATACTCCTCCCTAACACCGATAAACTCATCTTT. Translating gives CALGELAWGILLPNTDKLIF.